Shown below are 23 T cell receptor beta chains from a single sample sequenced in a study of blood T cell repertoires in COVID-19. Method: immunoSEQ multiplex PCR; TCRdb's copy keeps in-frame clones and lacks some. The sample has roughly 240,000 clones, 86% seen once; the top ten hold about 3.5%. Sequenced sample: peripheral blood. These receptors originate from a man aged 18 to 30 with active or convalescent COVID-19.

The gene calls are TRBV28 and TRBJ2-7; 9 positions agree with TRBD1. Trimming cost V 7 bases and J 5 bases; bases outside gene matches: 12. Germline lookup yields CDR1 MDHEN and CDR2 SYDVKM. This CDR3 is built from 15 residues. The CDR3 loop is CASIPLWDRVNEQYF. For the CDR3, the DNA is TGTGCCAGCATTCCCCTCTGGGACAGGGTCAACGAGCAGTACTTC.

CDR3 region: CASSQDSAGEGTDTQYF. CDR3 sequence (DNA): TGTGCCAGCAGCCAAGATTCGGCGGGCGAGGGCACAGATACGCAGTATTTT. The chain recombines TRBV14 with TRBJ2-3; TRBD2 is a possible D gene (5 bases). Trimming removed 0 bases at V and 1 base at J, with 14 bases between. The CDR3 loop spans 17 amino acids. Germline V gene data show CDR1 as SGHDN and CDR2 as FVKESK.

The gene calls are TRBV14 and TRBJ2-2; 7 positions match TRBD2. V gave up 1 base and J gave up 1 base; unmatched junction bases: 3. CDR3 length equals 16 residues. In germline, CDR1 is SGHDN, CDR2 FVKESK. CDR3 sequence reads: CASSQVPGGNTGELFF. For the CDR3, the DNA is TGTGCCAGCAGCCAAGTCCCGGGGGGGAACACCGGGGAGCTGTTTTTT.

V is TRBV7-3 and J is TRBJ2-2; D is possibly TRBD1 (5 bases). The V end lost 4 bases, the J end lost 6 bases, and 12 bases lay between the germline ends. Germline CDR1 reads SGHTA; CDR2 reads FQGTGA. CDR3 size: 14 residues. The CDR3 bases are TGTGCCAGCAGCTCCTTTCTAGGGGCCGGGGAGCTGTTTTTT. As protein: CASSSFLGAGELFF. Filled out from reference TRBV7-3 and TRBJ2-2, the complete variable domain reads GAGVSQTPSNKVTEKGKYVELRCDPISGHTALYWYRQSLGQGPEFLIYFQGTGAADDSGLPNDRFFAVRPEGSVSTLKIQRTERGDSAVYLCASSSFLGAGELFFGEGSRLTVL.

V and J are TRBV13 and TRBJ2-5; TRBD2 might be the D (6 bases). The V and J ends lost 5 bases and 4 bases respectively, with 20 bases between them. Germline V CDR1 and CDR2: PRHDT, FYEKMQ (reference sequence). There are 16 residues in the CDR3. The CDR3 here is CASSPAVAERRETQYF. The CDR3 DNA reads TGTGCCAGCAGCCCCGCCGTAGCGGAGAGGAGAGAGACCCAGTACTTC.

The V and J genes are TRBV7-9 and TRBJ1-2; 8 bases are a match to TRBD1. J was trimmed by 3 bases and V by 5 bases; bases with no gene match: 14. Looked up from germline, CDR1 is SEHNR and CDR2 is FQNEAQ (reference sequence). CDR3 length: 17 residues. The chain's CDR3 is CASSRNDAGTGDYGYTF. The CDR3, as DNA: TGTGCCAGCAGCCGTAACGACGCCGGGACAGGCGACTATGGCTACACCTTC.

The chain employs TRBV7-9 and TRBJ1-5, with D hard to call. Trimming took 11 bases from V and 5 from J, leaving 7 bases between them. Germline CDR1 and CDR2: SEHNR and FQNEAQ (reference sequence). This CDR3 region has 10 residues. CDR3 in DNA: TGTGCCCGGAGGCATCAGCCCCAGCATTTT. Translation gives CARRHQPQHF. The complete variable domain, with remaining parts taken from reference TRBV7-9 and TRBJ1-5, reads DTGVSQNPRHKITKRGQNVTFRCDPISEHNRLYWYRQTLGQGPEFLTYFQNEAQLEKSRLLSDRFSAERPKGSFSTLEIQRTEQGDSAMYLCARRHQPQHFGDGTRLSIL.

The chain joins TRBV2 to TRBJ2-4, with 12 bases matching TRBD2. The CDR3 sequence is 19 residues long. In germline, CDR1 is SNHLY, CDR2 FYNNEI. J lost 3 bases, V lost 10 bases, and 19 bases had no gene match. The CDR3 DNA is TGTGCCACCCATGGGGTTGTGCTAGCGGGAGGGCCATTCAAAAACATTCAGTACTTC. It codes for CATHGVVLAGGPFKNIQYF.

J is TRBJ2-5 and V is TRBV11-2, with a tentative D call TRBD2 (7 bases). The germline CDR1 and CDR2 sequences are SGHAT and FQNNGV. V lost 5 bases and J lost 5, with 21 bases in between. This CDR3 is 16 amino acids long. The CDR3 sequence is CASSPTGASGRETQYF. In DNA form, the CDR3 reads TGTGCCAGCAGCCCGACGGGGGCTAGCGGAAGGGAGACCCAGTACTTC. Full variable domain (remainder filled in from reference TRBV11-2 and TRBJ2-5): EAGVAQSPRYKIIEKRQSVAFWCNPISGHATLYWYQQILGQGPKLLIQFQNNGVVDDSQLPKDRFSAERLKGVDSTLKIQPAKLEDSAVYLCASSPTGASGRETQYFGPGTRLLVL.

Written as DNA, the CDR3 is TGCGCCAGCAGCTGGGGACTAAGCGGGCCCACAGATACGCAGTATTTT. Protein sequence: CASSWGLSGPTDTQYF. The chain joins TRBV5-1 to TRBJ2-3, with 7 bases identical to TRBD2. The CDR3 totals 16 residues. From germline, CDR1 is SGHRS and CDR2 YFSETQ. V gave up 3 bases and J gave up 2 bases; unmatched junction bases: 9.

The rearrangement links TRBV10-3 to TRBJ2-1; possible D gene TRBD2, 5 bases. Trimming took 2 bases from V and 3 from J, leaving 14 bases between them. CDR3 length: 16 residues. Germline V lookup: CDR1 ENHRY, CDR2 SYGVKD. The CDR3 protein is CAISERGQDYYNEQFF. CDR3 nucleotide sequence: TGTGCCATCAGTGAGCGCGGCCAAGACTACTACAATGAGCAGTTCTTC.

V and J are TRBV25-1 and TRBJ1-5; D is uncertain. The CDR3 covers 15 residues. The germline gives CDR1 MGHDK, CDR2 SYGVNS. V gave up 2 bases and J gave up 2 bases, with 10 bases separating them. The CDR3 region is CASSEGGHRNQPQHF. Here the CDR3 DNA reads TGTGCCAGCAGTGAAGGAGGGCACCGCAATCAGCCCCAGCATTTT.

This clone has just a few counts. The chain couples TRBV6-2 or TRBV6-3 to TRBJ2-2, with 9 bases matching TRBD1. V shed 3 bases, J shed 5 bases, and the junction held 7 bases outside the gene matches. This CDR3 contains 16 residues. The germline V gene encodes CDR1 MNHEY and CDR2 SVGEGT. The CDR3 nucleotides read TGTGCCAGCAGTTATGGGGCCGGGACAGGGACCGGGGAGCTGTTTTTT. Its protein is CASSYGAGTGTGELFF.

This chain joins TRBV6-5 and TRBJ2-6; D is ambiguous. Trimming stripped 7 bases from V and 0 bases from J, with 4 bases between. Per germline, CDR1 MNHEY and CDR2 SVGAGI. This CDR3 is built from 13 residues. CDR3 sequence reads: CASNRSGANVLTF. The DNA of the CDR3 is TGTGCCAGCAATCGCTCTGGGGCCAACGTCCTGACTTTC.

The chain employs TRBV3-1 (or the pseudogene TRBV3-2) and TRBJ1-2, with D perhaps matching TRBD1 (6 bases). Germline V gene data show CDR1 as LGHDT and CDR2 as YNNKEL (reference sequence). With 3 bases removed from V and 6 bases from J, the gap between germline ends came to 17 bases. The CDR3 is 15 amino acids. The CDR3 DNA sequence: TGTGCCAGCAGCCATGGTTGGCGGGGGCTGGATGGCTACACCTTC. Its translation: CASSHGWRGLDGYTF.

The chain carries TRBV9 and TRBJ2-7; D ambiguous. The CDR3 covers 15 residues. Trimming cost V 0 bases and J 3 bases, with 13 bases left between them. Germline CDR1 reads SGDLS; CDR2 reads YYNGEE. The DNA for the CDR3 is TGTGCCAGCAGCGTAGAGGCAGCGACGAACTACGAGCAGTACTTC. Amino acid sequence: CASSVEAATNYEQYF.

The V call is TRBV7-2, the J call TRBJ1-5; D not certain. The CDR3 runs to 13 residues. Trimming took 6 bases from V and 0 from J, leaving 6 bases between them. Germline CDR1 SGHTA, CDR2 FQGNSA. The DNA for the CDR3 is TGTGCCAGCAGTTCCCATAGCAATCAGCCCCAGCATTTT. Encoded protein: CASSSHSNQPQHF. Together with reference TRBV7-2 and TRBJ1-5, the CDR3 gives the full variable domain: GAGVSQSPSNKVTEKGKDVELRCDPISGHTALYWYRQSLGQGLEFLIYFQGNSAPDKSGLPSDRFSAERTGGSVSTLTIQRTQQEDSAVYLCASSSHSNQPQHFGDGTRLSIL.

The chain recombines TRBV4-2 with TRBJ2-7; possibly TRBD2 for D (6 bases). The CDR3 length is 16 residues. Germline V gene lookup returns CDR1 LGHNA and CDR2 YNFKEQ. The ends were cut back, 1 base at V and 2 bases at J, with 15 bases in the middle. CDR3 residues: CASSQVGSGATYEQYF. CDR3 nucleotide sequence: TGTGCCAGCAGCCAAGTTGGGTCGGGAGCGACCTACGAGCAGTACTTC.

In nucleotides, the CDR3 is TGTGCCAGCGGGAACAGGTTGCGATACGAGCAGTACTTC. Encoded protein: CASGNRLRYEQYF. This chain uses TRBV6-1 with TRBJ2-7; D may be TRBD1 (5 bases). Germline lookup yields CDR1 MNHNS and CDR2 SASEGT. V gave up 8 bases and J gave up 4 bases, with 15 bases separating them. CDR3 size: 13 residues.

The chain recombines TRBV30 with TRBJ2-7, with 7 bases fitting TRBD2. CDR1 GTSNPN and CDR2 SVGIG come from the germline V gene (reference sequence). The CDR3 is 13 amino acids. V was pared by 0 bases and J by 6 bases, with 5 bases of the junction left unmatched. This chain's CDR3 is CAWSVGGNSEQYF. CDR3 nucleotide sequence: TGTGCCTGGAGTGTGGGGGGGAACTCCGAGCAGTACTTC.

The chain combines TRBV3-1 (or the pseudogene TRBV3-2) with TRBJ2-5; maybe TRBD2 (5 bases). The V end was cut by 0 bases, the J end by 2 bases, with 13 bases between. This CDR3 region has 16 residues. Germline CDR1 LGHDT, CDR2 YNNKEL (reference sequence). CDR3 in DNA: TGTGCCAGCAGCCAAGAGTACGGGGTCCTGCAAGAGACCCAGTACTTC. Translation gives CASSQEYGVLQETQYF.

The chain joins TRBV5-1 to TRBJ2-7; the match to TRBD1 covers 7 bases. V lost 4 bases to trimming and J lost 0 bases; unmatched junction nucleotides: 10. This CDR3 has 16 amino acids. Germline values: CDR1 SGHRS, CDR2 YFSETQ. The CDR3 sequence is CASSPLPTGSSYEQYF. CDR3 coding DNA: TGCGCCAGCAGCCCCTTACCGACAGGGAGCTCCTACGAGCAGTACTTC.

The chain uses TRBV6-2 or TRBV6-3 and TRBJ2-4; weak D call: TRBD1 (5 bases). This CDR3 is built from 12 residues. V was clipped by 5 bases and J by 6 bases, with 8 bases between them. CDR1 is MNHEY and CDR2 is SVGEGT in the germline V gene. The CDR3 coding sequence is TGTGCCAGCAGTATAAGGGGAAACATTCAGTACTTC. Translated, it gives CASSIRGNIQYF.